What follows are 30 T cell receptor beta chains derived from one specimen sequenced in a study of cytomegalovirus exposure and HLA in healthy donors. This table comes from immunoSEQ multiplex PCR, and its TCRdb copy is limited to in-frame clones, with some not included. The sample carries approximately 60,000 clones, approximately 95% recorded once. Sequences were obtained from PBMCs. These receptor sequences come from a woman between 18 and 29 years old in good health and CMV-seropositive.

This chain joins TRBV19 and TRBJ1-4, with D maybe TRBD1 (6 bases). Germline V gives CDR1 LNHDA, CDR2 SQIVND (reference sequence). The V gene lost 7 bases and the J gene lost 8 bases, with 20 bases spanning the gap. This CDR3 has 15 residues. The CDR3 loop reads CASNFTGPGEEKLFF. CDR3 DNA sequence: TGTGCCAGTAACTTTACAGGGCCCGGGGAGGAAAAACTGTTTTTT. Variable domain in full (rest from reference TRBV19 and TRBJ1-4): DGGITQSPKYLFRKEGQNVTLSCEQNLNHDAMYWYRQDPGQGLRLIYYSQIVNDFQKGDIAEGYSVSREKKESFPLTVTSAQKNPTAFYLCASNFTGPGEEKLFFGSGTQLSVL.

The chain employs TRBV5-6 and TRBJ2-1; D is unresolved. V shed 0 bases and J shed 5 bases, with 12 bases lying between them. This CDR3 contains 15 residues. Germline V gives CDR1 SGHDT, CDR2 YYEEEE. The CDR3 sequence is CASSLVSRFNNEQFF. In DNA form, the CDR3 reads TGTGCCAGCAGCTTGGTCAGCAGGTTCAACAATGAGCAGTTCTTC.

The CDR3 loop reads CASSLGGRENTEAFF. Here the CDR3 DNA reads TGTGCCAGCAGCTTGGGGGGCAGGGAGAACACTGAAGCTTTCTTT. V gene TRBV5-4 combines with J gene TRBJ1-1; TRBD1 is a possible D gene (5 bases). Trimming cost V 0 bases and J 1 base, with 10 bases left between them. The germline gives CDR1 SGHNT, CDR2 YYREEE (reference sequence). CDR3 size: 15 residues.

CDR3 nucleotides: TGTGCCAGCAGTCTCGGGACTAGCGGGTACCAAGAGACCCAGTACTTC. Encoded protein: CASSLGTSGYQETQYF. The J gene is TRBJ2-5, the V gene TRBV9; TRBD2 matches 12 bases. This CDR3 is 16 amino acids long. J gave up 0 bases and V 5 bases, and 5 bases lay outside the gene matches. Germline CDR1 and CDR2: SGDLS and YYNGEE.

V usage is TRBV13 and J usage is TRBJ2-2, with 8 bases fitting TRBD1. CDR1 and CDR2 (germline): PRHDT, FYEKMQ (reference sequence). The CDR3 runs to 15 residues. J was trimmed by 4 bases and V by 8 bases; bases with no gene match: 9. CDR3 residues: CASARGPGRTGELFF. The CDR3 DNA reads TGTGCCAGCGCCAGGGGGCCGGGCCGCACCGGGGAGCTGTTTTTT.

The genes are TRBV7-2 and TRBJ2-2, with 10 bases identical to TRBD2. J was trimmed by 7 bases and V by 5 bases; bases with no gene match: 10. This CDR3 region has 16 residues. CDR1 and CDR2 (germline): SGHTA, FQGNSA. CDR3 in DNA: TGTGCCAGCAGCACCGTACTAGCGGGGCAGGTCGGGGAGCTGTTTTTT. This translates into CASSTVLAGQVGELFF.

The gene calls are TRBV7-3 and TRBJ2-2, with 10 bases fitting TRBD2. The germline CDR1 and CDR2 sequences are SGHTA and FQGTGA. The CDR3 extends over 16 amino acids. Trimming removed 5 bases from V and 2 bases from J; junction bases left unmatched: 5. Here the CDR3 DNA reads TGTGCCAGCAGCCTATTAGCGGGAGGTAACACCGGGGAGCTGTTTTTT. Translated: CASSLLAGGNTGELFF.

This chain links TRBV28 with TRBJ1-1; 7 nucleotides match TRBD1. This CDR3 spans 13 amino acids. Germline trimming cut 5 bases from V and 5 bases from J; bases unmatched to any gene: 5. Per germline, CDR1 MDHEN and CDR2 SYDVKM. The CDR3 sequence is CASSPTGRTEAFF. The DNA for the CDR3 is TGTGCCAGCAGTCCGACAGGGCGAACTGAAGCTTTCTTT.

The gene calls are TRBV19 and TRBJ2-3; no clear D gene. This CDR3 is built from 16 residues. The V and J ends lost 1 base and 6 bases respectively, with 17 bases between them. Per germline, CDR1 LNHDA and CDR2 SQIVND (reference sequence). The CDR3 is CASSIGGSPSVDTQYF. Here the CDR3 DNA reads TGTGCCAGTAGTATAGGAGGTTCGCCAAGCGTGGATACGCAGTATTTT.

The rearrangement uses TRBV27 and TRBJ1-1, with unresolved D. Per the germline V gene, CDR1 is MNHEY and CDR2 is SMNVEV (reference sequence). Trimming pared 5 bases from V and 0 bases from J, leaving 4 bases between. The CDR3 extends over 12 amino acids. The CDR3 region has the DNA TGTGCCAGCAGTACATTGAACACTGAAGCTTTCTTT. Protein: CASSTLNTEAFF.

The chain uses TRBV7-2 and TRBJ1-1, with D perhaps matching TRBD1 (5 bases). Germline CDR1 reads SGHTA; CDR2 reads FQGNSA. V dropped 1 base and J dropped 11 bases, with 11 bases sitting between them. The CDR3 runs 12 residues. CDR3 region: CASSLEAGRAFF. For the CDR3, the DNA is TGTGCCAGCAGCTTAGAAGCAGGGCGGGCTTTCTTT.

The rearrangement joins TRBV11-3 to TRBJ2-7; 7 nucleotides agree with TRBD2. This CDR3 is 18 amino acids long. Germline assignment: CDR1 SGHNT and CDR2 YENEEA. V lost 5 bases and J lost 0; bases outside the gene matches: 16. The CDR3 DNA reads as TGTGCCAGCAGCCCCGGACCCGCTCCGAGCGGGGTCTCCTACGAGCAGTACTTC. Translating gives CASSPGPAPSGVSYEQYF.

The chain is built from TRBV7-2 and TRBJ1-1; unclear D gene. CDR3 size: 14 residues. The ends were cut back, 5 bases at V and 1 base at J, with 11 bases in the middle. In germline, CDR1 is SGHTA, CDR2 FQGNSA. The CDR3 loop is CASSVELGNTEAFF. Here the CDR3 DNA reads TGTGCCAGCAGCGTAGAGCTTGGGAACACTGAAGCTTTCTTT.

This clone was detected once. This chain links TRBV28 with TRBJ2-1, with D tentatively TRBD1 (5 bases). The CDR3 is made up of 15 amino acids. CDR1 is MDHEN and CDR2 is SYDVKM in the germline V gene. Between the trimmed V and J ends, which lost 2 bases and 5 bases, there was a span of 13 bases. The CDR3 region is CASSLPPDKHNEQFF. CDR3 DNA: TGTGCCAGCAGTTTACCACCGGACAAGCACAATGAGCAGTTCTTC.

The rearrangement joins TRBV6-5 to TRBJ2-7; 7 nucleotides align to TRBD2. V gave up 8 bases and J gave up 2 bases; unmatched junction bases: 9. CDR3 length equals 14 residues. CDR1 and CDR2 (germline): MNHEY, SVGAGI. The CDR3 loop is CASSTGGWTYEQYF. CDR3 nucleotide sequence: TGTGCCAGCTCGACCGGGGGGTGGACCTACGAGCAGTACTTC.

The chain is built from TRBV28 and TRBJ2-2, with 8 nucleotides matching TRBD1. The CDR3 sequence is 16 residues long. The V and J ends lost 4 bases and 6 bases, in that order; junction bases with no gene match: 10. Per the germline V gene, CDR1 is MDHEN and CDR2 is SYDVKM. The DNA of the CDR3 is TGTGCCAGCAGTTATCTCGGACAGGGTCGTCCCGGGGAGCTGTTTTTT. This sequence encodes CASSYLGQGRPGELFF.

Here the CDR3 DNA reads TGTGCCAGTACCGGGTCCTCTAAAGAGACCCAGTACTTC. The encoded protein is CASTGSSKETQYF. The chain uses TRBV19 and TRBJ2-5; D remains unclear. The CDR3 spans 13 residues. V was pared by 7 bases and J by 3 bases, with 12 bases between. Per germline, CDR1 LNHDA and CDR2 SQIVND (reference sequence).

The V and J genes are TRBV19 and TRBJ1-2, with D unresolved. There are 14 residues in the CDR3. CDR1 and CDR2 (germline): LNHDA, SQIVND (reference sequence). V was clipped by 2 bases and J by 0 bases, with 7 bases between them. The CDR3 DNA is TGTGCCAGTAGTATACGGGGTTCTAACTATGGCTACACCTTC. Translated, it gives CASSIRGSNYGYTF.

The chain links TRBV29-1 to TRBJ1-2; weak D call: TRBD1 (6 bases). From germline, CDR1 is SQVTM and CDR2 ANQGSEA. V was pared by 4 bases and J by 6 bases, with 12 bases between. The CDR3 has 12 residues. The CDR3 DNA reads TGCAGCGTTGTACAGGGCTCCCATGGCTACACCTTC. This encodes CSVVQGSHGYTF.

The genes are TRBV2 and TRBJ2-7; TRBD2 is a possible D gene (5 bases). The CDR3 is 18 amino acids. Per germline, CDR1 SNHLY and CDR2 FYNNEI. V dropped 10 bases and J dropped 0 bases, with 28 bases sitting between them. The CDR3: CAILRPGMRTASSYEQYF. Written as DNA, the CDR3 is TGTGCCATCCTCCGACCCGGGATGAGGACGGCGAGCTCCTACGAGCAGTACTTC.

The rearrangement joins TRBV13 to TRBJ2-1, with 7 nucleotides matching TRBD1. Germline-derived CDR1 and CDR2 are PRHDT and FYEKMQ (reference sequence). This CDR3 has 17 residues. V dropped 5 bases and J dropped 8; count of bases not matched to a gene: 18. CDR3 amino acids: CASSPRGRWDLWDEQFF. The CDR3 coding sequence is TGTGCCAGCAGCCCTAGGGGGCGCTGGGACCTTTGGGATGAGCAGTTCTTC.

J is TRBJ2-2 and V is TRBV4-2, with D possibly TRBD2 on 5 matching bases. V lost 0 bases and J 1 base, leaving 9 bases between the germline ends. In germline, CDR1 is LGHNA, CDR2 YNFKEQ. This CDR3 is built from 16 residues. CDR3 sequence (DNA): TGTGCCAGCAGCCAAGAGCTAGCCCAGAACACCGGGGAGCTGTTTTTT. It encodes CASSQELAQNTGELFF.

The chain employs TRBV6-6 and TRBJ2-7; no firm D call. Per germline, CDR1 MNHNY and CDR2 SVGAGI (reference sequence). With 6 bases removed from V and 5 bases from J, the gap between germline ends came to 17 bases. CDR3 size: 14 residues. As DNA, the CDR3 is TGTGCCAGCAGCGCCCAGCAAAGCAGGAACGAGCAGTACTTC. Amino acids: CASSAQQSRNEQYF.

The chain couples TRBV7-9 to TRBJ1-5; a possible D gene is TRBD1 (5 bases). V lost 2 bases and J lost 4, with 9 bases in between. Germline V gene sequence: CDR1 SEHNR, CDR2 FQNEAQ (reference sequence). This CDR3 is built from 14 residues. This chain's CDR3 is CASSLTGRNQPQHF. As DNA, the CDR3 is TGTGCCAGCAGCTTAACAGGAAGAAATCAGCCCCAGCATTTT.

The chain employs TRBV7-9 and TRBJ1-2; the match to TRBD1 covers 10 bases. This CDR3 is built from 14 residues. Germline CDR1 and CDR2: SEHNR and FQNEAQ (reference sequence). J gave up 6 bases and V 5 bases, and 6 bases lay outside the gene matches. Here the CDR3 reads CASSLTGTGDGYTF. CDR3 DNA: TGTGCCAGCAGCCTTACCGGGACAGGGGATGGCTACACCTTC.

This clone was observed a single time. This sequence joins TRBV27 and TRBJ2-3; D is possibly TRBD2 (5 bases). V lost 7 bases and J 3 bases, leaving 17 bases between the germline ends. Germline V gives CDR1 MNHEY, CDR2 SMNVEV (reference sequence). The CDR3 loop spans 15 amino acids. The CDR3 sequence: CASTPAARLTDTQYF. The CDR3 region has the DNA TGTGCCAGCACCCCAGCGGCGCGGCTTACAGATACGCAGTATTTT.

The chain carries TRBV7-9 and TRBJ1-1, with D perhaps matching TRBD1 (5 bases). CDR1 SEHNR and CDR2 FQNEAQ come from the germline V gene (reference sequence). The CDR3 has 13 residues. The ends were cut back, 10 bases at V and 2 bases at J, with 14 bases in the middle. The CDR3 is CATLREANTEAFF. DNA of the CDR3: TGTGCCACCCTCAGGGAAGCTAACACTGAAGCTTTCTTT.

V gene TRBV27 combines with J gene TRBJ1-1; D call uncertain. The CDR3 sequence is 14 residues long. Trimming left V 9 bases short and J 5 bases short, with 19 bases between. Germline V CDR1 and CDR2: MNHEY, SMNVEV (reference sequence). In DNA form, the CDR3 reads TGTGCCAGTGCTTTTGGAGACCTCGGGACTGAAGCTTTCTTT. It translates to CASAFGDLGTEAFF.

The chain uses TRBV9 and TRBJ1-2; D possibly corresponds to TRBD1 (5 bases). The CDR3 runs to 14 residues. Trimming pared 0 bases from V and 3 bases from J, leaving 9 bases between. Germline lookup yields CDR1 SGDLS and CDR2 YYNGEE. This CDR3 reads CASSVGLQDYGYTF. Written as DNA, the CDR3 is TGTGCCAGCAGCGTAGGCTTACAGGACTATGGCTACACCTTC.

CDR3 in DNA: TGTGCCAGCTCTGGGCAGTACACCGGGGAGCTGTTTTTT. It encodes CASSGQYTGELFF. The chain couples TRBV6-5 to TRBJ2-2; D remains unclear. From germline, CDR1 is MNHEY and CDR2 SVGAGI. CDR3 length: 13 amino acids. Trimming removed 8 bases at V and 3 bases at J, with 10 bases between.